A selection of T cell receptor beta chains follows, all from one sample in a study of blood T cell repertoires in COVID-19. Method: immunoSEQ multiplex PCR; TCRdb's copy keeps in-frame clones and lacks some. Of 160,000 or so clones in the sample, more than 85% were seen once. The sequenced sample consisted of PBMCs or T cells enriched from blood (not recorded which). The receptors were gathered from a human donor with acute COVID-19. The donor label of this sample is uncertain. Both conserved end residues are part of each CDR3. The D gene is left open where the match is weak. Expanded clones are given a class, and other clones once, few, many or no size at all.

D: TRBD2
V: TRBV5-6
J: TRBJ2-5
size: NA
DNA: TGTGCCAGCAGTCCTAGCGGGGGGCAAGAGACCCAGTACTTC
CDR3: CASSPSGGQETQYF

D: NA
V: TRBV29-1
J: TRBJ1-5
size: NA
DNA: TGCAGCGTTGGGCAGACAAATCAGCCCCAGCATTTT
CDR3: CSVGQTNQPQHF

D: NA
V: TRBV19
J: TRBJ1-1
size: NA
DNA: TGTGCCAGTAGTATGGAGAGGGGGTCCCCTGAAGCTTTCTTT
CDR3: CASSMERGSPEAFF

D: NA
V: TRBV4-1
J: TRBJ2-2
size: few
DNA: TGCGCCAGCAGCCAAGAGGAGAGGGAGTCCGGGGAGCTGTTTTTT
CDR3: CASSQEERESGELFF

D: NA
V: TRBV7-2
J: TRBJ1-1
size: NA
DNA: TGTGCCAGCAGCTTAGGAGGGTGGACTACTGAAGCTTTCTTT
CDR3: CASSLGGWTTEAFF

D: NA
V: TRBV3-1/TRBV3-2
J: TRBJ1-2
size: NA
DNA: TGTGCCAGCAGACCCTACTGGACAGCCGATAACTATGGCTACACCTTC
CDR3: CASRPYWTADNYGYTF

D: TRBD1
V: TRBV2
J: TRBJ1-1
size: NA
DNA: TGTGCCAGCAGAGCGGACAGGGAAATGAACACTGAAGCTTTCTTT
CDR3: CASRADREMNTEAFF

D: TRBD1
V: TRBV9
J: TRBJ2-1
size: NA
DNA: TGTGCCAGCAGCGTAGAGGACAGGGGGTCCTACAATGAGCAGTTCTTC
CDR3: CASSVEDRGSYNEQFF

D: NA
V: TRBV27
J: TRBJ2-2
size: few
DNA: TGTGCCAGCAGTTTTTCGATGAGGCCCACCGGGGAGCTGTTTTTT
CDR3: CASSFSMRPTGELFF

D: TRBD2
V: TRBV27
J: TRBJ2-3
size: NA
DNA: TGTGCCAGCAGTCCAGGACTAGAGACAGATACGCAGTATTTT
CDR3: CASSPGLETDTQYF

D: TRBD2
V: TRBV27
J: TRBJ2-5
size: once
DNA: TGTGCCAGCAGTGGCCTCGCGGGGGGCGAAGAGACCCAGTACTTC
CDR3: CASSGLAGGEETQYF

D: TRBD2
V: TRBV10-3
J: TRBJ2-7
size: once
DNA: TGTGCCATCAGTGGGGCTAGCGGGGGGCCCTTCTCCTACGAGCAGTACTTC
CDR3: CAISGASGGPFSYEQYF

D: NA
V: TRBV2
J: TRBJ1-2
size: NA
DNA: TGTGCCAGCAGTGACCAGGGCCAGGGCTATGGCTACACCTTC
CDR3: CASSDQGQGYGYTF

D: TRBD1
V: TRBV27
J: TRBJ2-7
size: NA
DNA: TGTGCCAGCAGTGCCCCAGACAGGGGCGACGAGCAGTACTTC
CDR3: CASSAPDRGDEQYF

D: TRBD2
V: TRBV5-4
J: TRBJ2-2
size: NA
DNA: TGTGCCAGCAGCTTGGAAGCGGGGGTAAACACCGGGGAGCTGTTTTTT
CDR3: CASSLEAGVNTGELFF

D: TRBD1
V: TRBV4-3
J: TRBJ1-1
size: NA
DNA: TGCGCCAGCAGCCCAAGGGGGCTGAGCACTGAAGCTTTCTTT
CDR3: CASSPRGLSTEAFF

D: NA
V: TRBV10-3
J: TRBJ1-2
size: NA
DNA: TGTGCCATCAGTGGTAGCGGACGGGAATATGGCTACACCTTC
CDR3: CAISGSGREYGYTF

D: TRBD1
V: TRBV5-6
J: TRBJ1-5
size: NA
DNA: TGTGCCAGCAGCGGGACCATAGACAGGGGAAGTCAGCCCCAGCATTTT
CDR3: CASSGTIDRGSQPQHF

D: NA
V: TRBV6-5
J: TRBJ1-6
size: NA
DNA: TGTGCCAGCATGGGGATTGCCAGGGATAATTCACCCCTCCACTTT
CDR3: CASMGIARDNSPLHF

D: TRBD1
V: TRBV9
J: TRBJ2-7
size: NA
DNA: TGTGCCAGCAGCGTGACCGGGACAGTTGACGAGCAGTACTTC
CDR3: CASSVTGTVDEQYF

D: TRBD1
V: TRBV28
J: TRBJ1-2
size: few
DNA: TGTGCCAGCAGTTTATTCTCGAACAGGGGCCATGGCTACACCTTC
CDR3: CASSLFSNRGHGYTF

D: NA
V: TRBV21-1
J: TRBJ1-1
size: NA
DNA: TGTGCCAGCAGCAGGAAGCCCCGCAGGGCCCCCTCGATGAACACTGAAGCTTTCTTT
CDR3: CASSRKPRRAPSMNTEAFF

D: NA
V: TRBV3-1/TRBV3-2
J: TRBJ2-5
size: NA
DNA: TGTGCCAGCAGGCTAAGGAGAATTGGGGAGTCCCAGTACTTC
CDR3: CASRLRRIGESQYF

D: TRBD1
V: TRBV7-9
J: TRBJ1-2
size: few
DNA: TGTGCCAGCAGCTCGGACAGGGTGGGCTATGGCTACACCTTC
CDR3: CASSSDRVGYGYTF

D: TRBD1
V: TRBV5-1
J: TRBJ2-2
size: NA
DNA: TGCGCCAGCAGCTCCCCGGGACAGCAGAACACCGGGGAGCTGTTTTTT
CDR3: CASSSPGQQNTGELFF

D: NA
V: TRBV27
J: TRBJ2-2
size: NA
DNA: TGTGCCAGCAGTTTCTGGGGGGTAAACACCGGGGAGCTGTTTTTT
CDR3: CASSFWGVNTGELFF

D: TRBD1
V: TRBV30
J: TRBJ2-7
size: NA
DNA: TGTGCCTGGAGTGTAGCCCCCCCGGGACAGGGAGCCCACGAGCAGTACTTC
CDR3: CAWSVAPPGQGAHEQYF

D: NA
V: TRBV5-4
J: TRBJ2-6
size: NA
DNA: TGTGCCAGCAGCCCGACAGTAGTAATCTCTGGGGCCAACGTCCTGACTTTC
CDR3: CASSPTVVISGANVLTF

D: NA
V: TRBV19
J: TRBJ1-2
size: NA
DNA: TGTGCCAGTAGTCGGAGGGATGGCTACACCTTC
CDR3: CASSRRDGYTF

D: NA
V: TRBV28
J: TRBJ2-5
size: NA
DNA: TGTGCCAGCAGTTTAACGAGGGAGACCCAGTACTTC
CDR3: CASSLTRETQYF

D: NA
V: TRBV11-3
J: TRBJ2-1
size: once
DNA: TGTGCCAGCAGCTTACCCGAAACTCCCAATGAGCAGTTCTTC
CDR3: CASSLPETPNEQFF

D: NA
V: TRBV30
J: TRBJ1-3
size: once
DNA: TGTGCCTGGGGAACAGTCCCCTCTAGAAACACCATATATTTT
CDR3: CAWGTVPSRNTIYF

D: NA
V: TRBV11-3
J: TRBJ1-6
size: NA
DNA: TGTGCCAGCAGCTTCAACAGGGACTCACCCCTCCACTTT
CDR3: CASSFNRDSPLHF

D: TRBD1
V: TRBV5-1
J: TRBJ2-3
size: NA
DNA: TGCGCCAGCAGCTTGACAGGGGGGCGGACAGATACGCAGTATTTT
CDR3: CASSLTGGRTDTQYF

D: NA
V: TRBV2
J: TRBJ1-1
size: NA
DNA: TGTGCCAGCAGTGAATCAGGGAAGGCTTTCTTT
CDR3: CASSESGKAFF

D: NA
V: TRBV7-2
J: TRBJ2-5
size: NA
DNA: TGTGCCAGTCGCGAGACTGGGTTAGGTCAAGAGACCCAGTACTTC
CDR3: CASRETGLGQETQYF

D: NA
V: TRBV21-1
J: TRBJ1-4
size: NA
DNA: TGTGCCAGCAGCAAAGATGGTAGGGGGATTACTAATGAAAAACTGTTTTTT
CDR3: CASSKDGRGITNEKLFF

D: NA
V: TRBV12-3/TRBV12-4
J: TRBJ2-1
size: NA
DNA: TGTGCCAGCAAAAGCCCCCCTAATGAGCAGTTCTTC
CDR3: CASKSPPNEQFF

D: NA
V: TRBV19
J: TRBJ1-4
size: few
DNA: TGTGCCAGTAGTCTCCAGGGGACCCTTGCAACTAATGAAAAACTGTTTTTT
CDR3: CASSLQGTLATNEKLFF

D: TRBD1
V: TRBV19
J: TRBJ2-3
size: NA
DNA: TGTGCCAGTAAAGTTCAGGGGGCGGGAACAGATACGCAGTATTTT
CDR3: CASKVQGAGTDTQYF

D: NA
V: TRBV9
J: TRBJ2-3
size: NA
DNA: TGTGCCAGCAGCGTAGTAGGGGAAGGGACAGATACGCAGTATTTT
CDR3: CASSVVGEGTDTQYF

D: TRBD1
V: TRBV5-6
J: TRBJ2-4
size: NA
DNA: TGTGCCAGCAGGTTGGACAGGGGAGCCAAAAACATTCAGTACTTC
CDR3: CASRLDRGAKNIQYF

D: NA
V: TRBV19
J: TRBJ2-5
size: NA
DNA: TGTGCCAGTAGTTCAGGATTACAAGAGACCCAGTACTTC
CDR3: CASSSGLQETQYF

D: TRBD1
V: TRBV11-2
J: TRBJ2-7
size: NA
DNA: TGTGCCAGCAGCTTAGAAGGCGGGACAGGGTCCTACGAGCAGTACTTC
CDR3: CASSLEGGTGSYEQYF

D: TRBD1
V: TRBV19
J: TRBJ2-4
size: NA
DNA: TGTGCCAGTAGTATGGGGCAGGGGGCATACATTCAGTACTTC
CDR3: CASSMGQGAYIQYF